This TCR beta chain was identified in a study of blood T cell repertoires in COVID-19. V was shortened by 8 bases and J by 2 bases, with 13 bases between the two germline ends. The CDR3 has 14 residues. Germline values: CDR1 PRHDT, CDR2 FYEKMQ (reference sequence). Only in-frame clones appear in the TCRdb table, and some are missing; sequencing was by immunoSEQ multiplex PCR. The top ten hold about 5% of the sample, which has 300,000 to 350,000 clones, around nine tenths seen once. The receptor was isolated from a man younger than 45 who had recovered from COVID-19. The chain combines TRBV13 with TRBJ1-5; a weak D match, TRBD1 (5 bases). Sample: PBMCs or T cells enriched from blood (not recorded which). CDR3 region: CASEEGHRNQPQHF. The CDR3 DNA is TGTGCCAGCGAGGAGGGGCATCGCAATCAGCCCCAGCATTTT.